This TCR beta chain was identified during a study of blood T cell repertoires in COVID-19. Across the study: The samples span acute and convalescent COVID-19 from the United States, Italy and Spain. Sources were T cells, B-cell-depleted T cells, or PBMCs; the material itself was cDNA or gDNA.

Per the original methods: Scientists estimated how many nucleated cells there were by amplifying reference gene primers. Repertoires were generated with immunoSEQ multiplex PCR, while TCRdb's copy carries only in-frame clones and drops some. V and J calls and clone size are given by that table; D and trimming were obtained from the DNA. This table holds 250,000 to 350,000 clones, around 85% found once. CDR1 is LGHDT and CDR2 is YNNKEL in the germline V gene (reference sequence). The length of the CDR3 is 13 residues. V dropped 10 bases and J dropped 5; count of bases not matched to a gene: 7. Sample: peripheral blood. The chain uses TRBV3-1 (or the pseudogene TRBV3-2) and TRBJ1-4; 7 positions match TRBD1. This sequence originates from a human donor with COVID-19, enrolled during active disease. The donor label of this sample is uncertain. CDR3 DNA sequence: TGTGCCACCCAGCCAGGGGGAAATGAAAAACTGTTTTTT. Translation: CATQPGGNEKLFF.